One sample yielded the 29 T cell receptor beta chains listed below, sequenced in a study of blood T cells in healthy people across ages (dated by TCRdb to about 2015). The receptor library was made with 5' RACE. Sequenced on an Illumina HiSeq 2500. A second PCR of roughly 7 to 11 cycles was run with a J-beta primer mix and a sample-barcoded 5' primer. TCRdb itself trimmed the public reads at Q25 with fastp, ran MiXCR and retained productive beta chains. Rows matching on CDR3 protein sequence are summarized as one entry with the most common DNA and genes. Counted in this sample were 500,000 to 650,000 distinct CDR3 sequences; about a quarter of them appeared once. The biggest ten clones account for 3% to 4% of the sample. These sequences were also reported in another study, on T cells of mothers and their children.

Material for sequencing was blood. The receptors stem from a boy aged 2-15 years in good health.

The chain employs TRBV10-3 and TRBJ2-2, with 7 bases lining up with TRBD1. The CDR3 spans 14 residues. J lost 6 bases, V lost 8 bases, and 9 bases had no gene match. Germline V CDR1 and CDR2: ENHRY, SYGVKD. CDR3 sequence: CAIRETGSSGELFF. For the CDR3, the DNA is TGTGCCATCCGCGAGACAGGGAGCTCCGGGGAGCTGTTTTTT.

This chain's CDR3 is CASSRDRRGYTGELFF. Here the CDR3 DNA reads TGTGCCAGCAGCCGGGACAGGAGGGGTTACACCGGGGAGCTGTTTTTT. The chain uses TRBV6-1 and TRBJ2-2; TRBD1 aligns across 8 bases. The CDR3 has 16 amino acids. CDR1 is MNHNS, CDR2 SASEGT, per germline. V was pared by 6 bases and J by 3 bases, with 9 bases of the junction left unmatched.

The chain links TRBV5-1 to TRBJ2-5, with D unresolved. Germline V gives CDR1 SGHRS, CDR2 YFSETQ. The CDR3 covers 11 residues. V was pared by 5 bases and J by 2 bases, with 4 bases between. This CDR3 reads CASRQQETQYF. CDR3 bases: TGCGCCAGCAGACAACAAGAGACCCAGTACTTC.

The sample holds a few counts of this clonotype. The gene calls are TRBV27 and TRBJ2-6, with a possible D match to TRBD1 (6 bases). From germline, CDR1 is MNHEY and CDR2 SMNVEV (reference sequence). The CDR3 length is 15 residues. V gave up 6 bases and J gave up 4 bases, with 13 bases separating them. The CDR3 is CASSVGGTGANVLTF. CDR3 nucleotide sequence: TGTGCCAGCAGCGTAGGGGGAACCGGGGCCAACGTCCTGACTTTC.

This clonotype turned up a few times. The J gene is TRBJ2-6, the V gene TRBV28; D possibly corresponds to TRBD2 (5 bases). The CDR3 contains 16 residues. Germline CDR1 is MDHEN and CDR2 is SYDVKM. Trimming shortened V by 7 bases and J by 0 bases, and 13 bases separated the two germline ends. In nucleotides, the CDR3 is TGTGCCAGCACCTCCCCGGGGAGCTCTGGGGCCAACGTCCTGACTTTC. Its protein product is CASTSPGSSGANVLTF.

The V gene is TRBV9, the J gene TRBJ2-5; the D gene is possibly TRBD2 (6 bases). The assigned J gene may be wrong: the sequence end matches TRBJ2-1 better. Germline CDR1 and CDR2: SGDLS and YYNGEE. The CDR3 extends over 15 amino acids. The CDR3 protein is CASSADGRLGNEQFF. The DNA of the CDR3 is TGTGCCAGCAGCGCAGACGGGAGACTGGGCAATGAGCAGTTCTTC.

V usage is TRBV7-2 and J usage is TRBJ2-5, with D perhaps matching TRBD1 or TRBD2 (5 bases each). The ends were cut back, 3 bases at V and 2 bases at J, with 10 bases in the middle. The CDR3 runs to 14 residues. Germline loops: CDR1 SGHTA, CDR2 FQGNSA. In DNA form, the CDR3 reads TGTGCCAGCAGCTTCGGGGCCAGGCAAGAGACCCAGTACTTC. Protein sequence: CASSFGARQETQYF.

This clonotype was picked up a small number of times. V is TRBV20-1 and J is TRBJ2-5; 15 nucleotides line up with TRBD2. V lost 6 bases to trimming and J lost 5 bases; unmatched junction nucleotides: 10. CDR3 length equals 16 residues. Germline V lookup: CDR1 DFQATT, CDR2 SNEGSKA (reference sequence). CDR3 in amino acids: CSALRTSGGVRETQYF. The CDR3 bases are TGCAGTGCCCTCCGGACTAGCGGGGGGGTCCGGGAGACCCAGTACTTC.

There are a few counts of this clonotype. J is TRBJ2-1 and V is TRBV7-6, with 8 bases identical to TRBD1. Germline V gene sequence: CDR1 SGHVS, CDR2 FNYEAQ. Germline trimming cut 5 bases from V and 4 bases from J; bases unmatched to any gene: 7. The CDR3 covers 15 residues. Here the CDR3 DNA reads TGTGCCAGCAGCATCGGGACAGGTCCGTACAATGAGCAGTTCTTC. Its translation: CASSIGTGPYNEQFF.

The V call is TRBV4-1, the J call TRBJ1-1; a possible D gene is TRBD1 (5 bases). Trimming took 4 bases from V and 4 from J, leaving 13 bases between them. Germline assignment: CDR1 MGHRA and CDR2 YSYEKL. This CDR3 spans 14 amino acids. CDR3 loop: CASSPGGGFTEAFF. The DNA of the CDR3 is TGCGCCAGCAGCCCCGGGGGAGGGTTCACTGAAGCTTTCTTT.

This clonotype was recorded a few times. The genes are TRBV5-1 and TRBJ2-5, with a weak D call TRBD2 (6 bases). The CDR3 totals 16 residues. Germline lookup yields CDR1 SGHRS and CDR2 YFSETQ. Trimming shortened V by 1 base and J by 3 bases, and 16 bases separated the two germline ends. The DNA for the CDR3 is TGCGCCAGCAGCTTGATTCGCGGACTAACCAAAGAGACCCAGTACTTC. Translated, it gives CASSLIRGLTKETQYF.

This clonotype was seen a few times. The CDR3 loop reads CASSVSDWQTQYF. CDR3 coding DNA: TGTGCCAGCAGCGTAAGCGACTGGCAGACCCAGTACTTC. The V and J genes are TRBV9 and TRBJ2-5; D is undetermined. Trimming pared 1 base from V and 6 bases from J, leaving 10 bases between. The germline gives CDR1 SGDLS, CDR2 YYNGEE. The CDR3 extends over 13 amino acids.

Only a few counts were recorded for this clonotype. V usage is TRBV10-3 and J usage is TRBJ2-3; 12 bases line up with TRBD1. V gave up 4 bases and J gave up 2 bases; unmatched junction bases: 4. Per the germline V gene, CDR1 is ENHRY and CDR2 is SYGVKD. The CDR3 has 16 amino acids. The CDR3 loop is CAISVTGQGATDTQYF. The CDR3 nucleotides are TGTGCCATCAGTGTTACGGGACAGGGGGCCACAGATACGCAGTATTTT.

The chain couples TRBV29-1 to TRBJ2-3, with D perhaps matching TRBD1 (5 bases). The length of the CDR3 is 15 residues. Trimming removed 8 bases at V and 1 base at J, with 19 bases between. CDR1 is SQVTM and CDR2 is ANQGSEA in the germline V gene. The CDR3: CSTTTPGFGTDTQYF. CDR3 in DNA: TGCAGCACAACAACCCCAGGGTTTGGCACAGATACGCAGTATTTT.

The chain combines TRBV20-1 with TRBJ2-7, with a weak D call TRBD1 (7 bases). The CDR3 is 12 amino acids. The germline CDR1 and CDR2 sequences are DFQATT and SNEGSKA (reference sequence). Trimming took 7 bases from V and 9 from J, leaving 19 bases between them. Here the CDR3 reads CSVWDKEGAQYF. The CDR3 region has the DNA TGCAGTGTGTGGGACAAGGAGGGGGCGCAGTACTTC.

This clonotype came up many times. The chain combines TRBV7-2 with TRBJ2-7; no firm D call. The CDR3 sequence is 12 residues long. CDR1 and CDR2 from the germline V gene are SGHTA and FQGNSA. The V gene lost 4 bases and the J gene lost 6 bases, with 10 bases spanning the gap. CDR3 amino acids: CASSSDRGEQYF. The CDR3 DNA follows: TGTGCCAGCAGCTCAGATAGAGGCGAGCAGTACTTC.

This chain uses TRBV7-6 with TRBJ1-2; D remains ambiguous. There are 14 residues in the CDR3. Germline V lookup: CDR1 SGHVS, CDR2 FNYEAQ. The V and J ends lost 3 bases and 8 bases respectively, with 16 bases between them. The CDR3 region is CASSFNSQTDGYTF. The CDR3 DNA is TGTGCCAGCAGCTTTAACAGTCAAACCGACGGCTACACCTTC.

The rearrangement links TRBV12-3 or TRBV12-4 to TRBJ1-6; 9 bases agree with TRBD1. V gave up 0 bases and J gave up 9 bases; unmatched junction bases: 6. This CDR3 has 16 amino acids. The CDR3, as DNA: TGTGCCAGCAGTTTAGCAGTAGGACAGGGGATTTCACCCCTCCACTTT. Its protein product is CASSLAVGQGISPLHF.

The genes are TRBV20-1 and TRBJ2-3; 11 bases are shared with TRBD2. J was trimmed by 2 bases and V by 5 bases; bases with no gene match: 12. The CDR3 length is 17 residues. From germline, CDR1 is DFQATT and CDR2 SNEGSKA (reference sequence). This chain's CDR3 is CSAVVAGGTISTDTQYF. CDR3 in DNA: TGCAGTGCTGTCGTAGCGGGGGGGACTATATCCACAGATACGCAGTATTTT.

The chain is built from TRBV7-2 and TRBJ2-1; 12 bases line up with TRBD2. Trimming cost V 4 bases and J 3 bases; bases outside gene matches: 4. CDR1 and CDR2 (germline): SGHTA, FQGNSA. This CDR3 spans 16 amino acids. The CDR3 region has the DNA TGTGCCAGCAGCTGGACTAGCGGGATAAGCTACAATGAGCAGTTCTTC. This gives the protein CASSWTSGISYNEQFF.

J is TRBJ2-2 and V is TRBV29-1; TRBD2 matches at 8 bases. Germline V gene lookup returns CDR1 SQVTM and CDR2 ANQGSEA. CDR3 length: 15 amino acids. V was clipped by 1 base and J by 4 bases; unmatched bases: 5. CDR3 DNA: TGCAGCGTTGAAGCCGGGACTAGGGGCACCGGGGAGCTGTTTTTT. Protein product: CSVEAGTRGTGELFF.

The CDR3 sequence: CASAYDGGSTDTQYF. The CDR3 DNA reads TGCGCCAGCGCTTACGACGGGGGGAGCACAGATACGCAGTATTTT. The chain joins TRBV5-1 to TRBJ2-3, with 7 bases fitting TRBD2. This CDR3 has 15 residues. V lost 7 bases, J lost 0 bases, and 8 bases stayed unmatched. Germline CDR1 reads SGHRS; CDR2 reads YFSETQ.

This chain connects TRBV2 to TRBJ2-4; 15 nucleotides match TRBD2. CDR3 length equals 15 residues. Germline V gene lookup returns CDR1 SNHLY and CDR2 FYNNEI. The V and J ends lost 6 bases and 8 bases, in that order; junction bases with no gene match: 5. Written as DNA, the CDR3 is TGTGCCAGCAGAAGGACTAGCGGGGGGGTTGACATTCAGTACTTC. Its protein product is CASRRTSGGVDIQYF.

The genes are TRBV3-1 and TRBJ2-4; 14 bases match TRBD2. In germline, CDR1 is LGHDT, CDR2 YNNKEL (reference sequence). Losses at the gene ends were 2 bases for V and 1 base for J; bases not matched to a gene: 7. The CDR3 covers 19 residues. Here the CDR3 DNA reads TGTGCCAGCAGCCAACCGGGACTAGCGGGAGATGGGGCCAAAAACATTCAGTACTTC. This gives the protein CASSQPGLAGDGAKNIQYF.

This clonotype has more than one count but fewer than ten. The genes are TRBV7-3 and TRBJ1-6, with D unresolved. The CDR3 runs to 14 residues. V lost 3 bases, J lost 6 bases, and 9 bases lay in between. Germline CDR1 reads SGHTA; CDR2 reads FQGTGA. The CDR3, as DNA: TGTGCCAGCAGCTTTGCGGGAGCTAATTCACCCCTCCACTTT. Protein product: CASSFAGANSPLHF.

This clonotype was seen at least ten times. The genes are TRBV5-1 and TRBJ2-1; TRBD1 matches at 8 bases. V was clipped by 4 bases and J by 0 bases; unmatched bases: 9. Germline CDR1 and CDR2: SGHRS and YFSETQ. This CDR3 is 17 amino acids long. This chain's CDR3 is CASSLGTGGSSYNEQFF. The CDR3 DNA follows: TGCGCCAGCAGCCTTGGGACAGGTGGCAGCTCCTACAATGAGCAGTTCTTC.

This chain uses TRBV5-1 with TRBJ1-1; 9 bases are shared with TRBD1. In germline, CDR1 is SGHRS, CDR2 YFSETQ. The J segment lost 0 bases and the V segment lost 2 bases, leaving 2 bases of the junction unmatched. There are 15 residues in the CDR3. CDR3 protein: CASSFGQGMNTEAFF. The CDR3 DNA reads as TGCGCCAGCAGCTTCGGACAGGGGATGAACACTGAAGCTTTCTTT.

This clonotype was seen only a few times. The chain employs TRBV6-5 and TRBJ1-1; D is possibly TRBD1 (6 bases). The V end lost 6 bases, the J end lost 2 bases, and 13 bases lay between the germline ends. Germline loops: CDR1 MNHEY, CDR2 SVGAGI. CDR3 size: 14 residues. The CDR3 is CASRAGTSNTEAFF. Written as DNA, the CDR3 is TGTGCCAGCAGAGCCGGGACATCTAACACTGAAGCTTTCTTT.

A few counts support this clonotype. The chain employs TRBV6-5 and TRBJ2-7; unclear D gene. V was shortened by 0 bases and J by 3 bases, with 18 bases between the two germline ends. This CDR3 contains 17 residues. Germline loops: CDR1 MNHEY, CDR2 SVGAGI. The CDR3 nucleotides read TGTGCCAGCAGTTACTCAGTACACCCCTCTAGGAACTACGAGCAGTACTTC. It encodes CASSYSVHPSRNYEQYF.